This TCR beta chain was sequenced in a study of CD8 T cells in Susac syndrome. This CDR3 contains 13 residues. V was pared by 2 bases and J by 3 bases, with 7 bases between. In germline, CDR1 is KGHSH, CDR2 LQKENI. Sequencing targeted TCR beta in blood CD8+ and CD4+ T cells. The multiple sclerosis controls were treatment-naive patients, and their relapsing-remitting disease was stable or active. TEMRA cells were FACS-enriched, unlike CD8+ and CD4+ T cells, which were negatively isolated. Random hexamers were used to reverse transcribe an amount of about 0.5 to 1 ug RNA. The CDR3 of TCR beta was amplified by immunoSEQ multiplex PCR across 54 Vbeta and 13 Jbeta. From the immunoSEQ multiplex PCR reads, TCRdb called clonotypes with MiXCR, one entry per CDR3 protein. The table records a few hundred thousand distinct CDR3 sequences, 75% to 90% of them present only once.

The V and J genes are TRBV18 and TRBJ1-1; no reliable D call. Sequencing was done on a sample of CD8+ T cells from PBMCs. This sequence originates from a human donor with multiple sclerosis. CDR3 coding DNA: TGTGCCAGCTCACCAGGGGTTGACACTGAAGCTTTCTTT. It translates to CASSPGVDTEAFF. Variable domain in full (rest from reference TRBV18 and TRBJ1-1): NAGVMQNPRHLVRRRGQEARLRCSPMKGHSHVYWYRQLPEEGLKFMVYLQKENIIDESGMPKERFSAEFPKEGPSILRIQQVVRGDSAAYFCASSPGVDTEAFFGQGTRLTVV.